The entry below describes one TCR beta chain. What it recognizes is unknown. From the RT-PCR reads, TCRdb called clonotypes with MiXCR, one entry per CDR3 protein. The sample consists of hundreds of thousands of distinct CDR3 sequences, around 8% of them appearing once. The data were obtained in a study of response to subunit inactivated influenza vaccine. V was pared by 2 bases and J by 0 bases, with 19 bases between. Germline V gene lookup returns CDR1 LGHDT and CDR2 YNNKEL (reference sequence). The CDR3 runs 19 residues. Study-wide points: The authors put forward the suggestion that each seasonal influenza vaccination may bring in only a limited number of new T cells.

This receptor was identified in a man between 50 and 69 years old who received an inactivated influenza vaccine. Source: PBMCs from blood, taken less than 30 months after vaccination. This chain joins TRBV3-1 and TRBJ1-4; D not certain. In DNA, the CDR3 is TGTGCCAGCAGCCAATACGACCGGACGAAAGGCGCAACTAATGAAAAACTGTTTTTT. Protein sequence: CASSQYDRTKGATNEKLFF.